Described below is a single TCR beta chain sequence and its context. This CDR3 spans 13 amino acids. Unmatched junction bases numbered 4, after V lost 6 bases and J lost 5 bases. CDR1 SNHLY and CDR2 FYNNEI come from the germline V gene. In the original workflow: Reference gene primer amplification in the assay estimated nucleated cell counts. Some clones are missing from TCRdb's copy, which holds only in-frame ones; the method was immunoSEQ multiplex PCR. V and J calls and clone size follow that table, whereas D and trimming were derived from the DNA. The sample shows tens of thousands of clones, over 65% of them seen only once. This sample stems from a study of blood T cell repertoires in COVID-19. Background on the study: Samples came from the United States, Italy and Spain, spanning acute and convalescent COVID-19. From T cells, B-cell-depleted T cells, or PBMCs came the material, which was cDNA or gDNA.

Sequenced sample: peripheral blood. The rearrangement uses TRBV2 and TRBJ1-5; TRBD1 matches 7 bases. The sequence derives from a human donor in a cohort sampled during active COVID-19. The CDR3 nucleotides read TGTGCCAGCAGGGGGCAGGGGGATCAGCCCCAGCATTTT. Protein product: CASRGQGDQPQHF. The full variable domain, in which reference TRBV2 and TRBJ1-5 provide the parts outside the CDR3, is EPEVTQTPSHQVTQMGQEVILRCVPISNHLYFYWYRQILGQKVEFLVSFYNNEISEKSEIFDDQFSVERPDGSNFTLKIRSTKLEDSAMYFCASRGQGDQPQHFGDGTRLSIL.